This T cell receptor beta chain was captured by sequencing in a study of blood T cell repertoires in COVID-19 (dated by TCRdb to 2020 to 2022). Looking at the study overall: Samples covering the acute and convalescent phases of COVID-19 were provided by collaborators in the United States, Italy and Spain. The material from the prospective study consisted of cDNA or gDNA derived from T cells, B-cell-depleted T cells, or PBMCs. Deeply sampled blood TCRbeta repertoires from subjects exposed to, actively infected with, or recovered from COVID-19 were included in the dataset. A freely available public database, intended as a resource for researchers studying the immune response to SARS-CoV-2, is where the repertoires were released. Samples were obtained from the ongoing ImmuneRACE study (first 160 participants) and from about 1,300 subjects provided by 6 global collaborators. A de-identified subject ID, COVID-19 status, age in years and sex were almost always included in the sample metadata. Where HLA class I and class II types were available, the types were taken from metadata supplied by the sample provider, not from assay-based typing. Points the paper makes about the study in general: The amount of clinical and demographic metadata varied by source and participant and was provided uncurated.

TCRbeta CDR3 regions were amplified from genomic DNA by means of the immunoSEQ Assay, a bias-controlled multiplex PCR. The original methods were these. Within the assay, amplification of reference gene primers was used to estimate how many nucleated cells each sample contained. To quantify the absolute abundance of each unique TCRbeta CDR3 rearrangement, sequence reads were collapsed and filtered. For each sample, productive Simpson clonality was calculated as the square root of Simpson's diversity index over productive rearrangements. TCRdb stores this immuneACCESS table with in-frame sequences only. Part of the clones is absent; in the studies checked, under half of the shortfall reflects unresolved V genes, and no reason is known for the rest. Clone size and the V and J calls come from that table; the DNA yielded D and trimming. A total of tens of thousands of clones appear in this sample, under 90% of them only once. Together, the top ten hold around 4.5% of the sample.

The trim is 3 bases for V and 1 base for J, with a gap of 14 bases between the germline ends. CDR1 and CDR2 are read off the germline V gene (reference sequence) as LNHDA and SQIVND. From cysteine to phenylalanine, the CDR3 is 16 amino acids long. This entry keeps only the CDR3 DNA: 48 bases, framed from base 1. Whole blood was collected in K2EDTA tubes by collaborating institutions according to the institutions' own protocols. Collaborator samples were shipped for TCRbeta analysis as frozen whole blood, isolated PBMCs, or DNA extracted from either sample type. Comment on this clone: Its antigen specificity is not known. Per-base quality was not reported, and no clone a single base away is much larger than it.

The sequence is built from TRBV19 and TRBJ2-3, and TRBD2 may be the D gene, going by 5 matching bases. This TCR came from a woman aged 55-69 years with acute or convalescent COVID-19. The material sequenced was peripheral blood. The DNA sequence reads TGTGCCAGTAGTATTTACCACGGAGCGGGCACAGATACGCAGTATTTT. Its translation reads: CASSIYHGAGTDTQYF.